What follows describes a single TCR beta chain. Followed longitudinally, the Seattle patients had been enrolled during active infection. Trimming pared 3 bases from V and 5 bases from J, leaving 10 bases between. There are 13 residues in the CDR3. How the authors handled the data: By means of reference gene primer amplification, nucleated cell counts were estimated. Method: immunoSEQ multiplex PCR; TCRdb's copy keeps in-frame clones and lacks some. From that table come the V and J calls and clone size; the DNA was used to work out D and trimming. The sample comprises around 140,000 clones, roughly nine tenths of which are singletons, and 2.5% to 3% rests with the top ten. This specimen comes from a study of blood T cell repertoires in COVID-19. Study summary: COVID-19 samples collected from the United States, Italy and Spain covered acute and convalescent phases. Sources were T cells, B-cell-depleted T cells, or PBMCs; the material itself was cDNA or gDNA.

This receptor was taken from a human donor with COVID-19, enrolled during active disease. The donor label of this sample is uncertain. This chain links TRBV12-3 or TRBV12-4 with TRBJ1-1, with D possibly matching TRBD1 (5 bases). Sequencing was done on a sample of peripheral blood. Here the CDR3 DNA reads TGTGCCAGCAGTTTGAACAGGCGGACTGAAGCTTTCTTT. Amino acids: CASSLNRRTEAFF.